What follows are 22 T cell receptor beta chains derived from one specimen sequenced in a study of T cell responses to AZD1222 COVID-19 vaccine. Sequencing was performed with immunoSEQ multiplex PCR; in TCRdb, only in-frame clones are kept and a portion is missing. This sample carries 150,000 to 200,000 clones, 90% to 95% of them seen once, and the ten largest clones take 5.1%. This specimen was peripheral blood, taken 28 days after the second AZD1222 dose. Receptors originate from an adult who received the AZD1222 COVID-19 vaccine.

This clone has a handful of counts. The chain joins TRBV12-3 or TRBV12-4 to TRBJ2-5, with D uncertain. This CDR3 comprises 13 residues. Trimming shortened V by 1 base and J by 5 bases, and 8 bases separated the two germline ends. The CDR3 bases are TGTGCCAGCAGTTTAGATGGAAGGGAGACCCAGTACTTC. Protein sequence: CASSLDGRETQYF.

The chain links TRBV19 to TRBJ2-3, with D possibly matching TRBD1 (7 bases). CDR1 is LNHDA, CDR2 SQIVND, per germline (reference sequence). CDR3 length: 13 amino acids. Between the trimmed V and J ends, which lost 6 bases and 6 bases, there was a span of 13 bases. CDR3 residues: CASRPGGSDTQYF. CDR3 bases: TGTGCCAGTAGACCAGGGGGGTCGGATACGCAGTATTTT.

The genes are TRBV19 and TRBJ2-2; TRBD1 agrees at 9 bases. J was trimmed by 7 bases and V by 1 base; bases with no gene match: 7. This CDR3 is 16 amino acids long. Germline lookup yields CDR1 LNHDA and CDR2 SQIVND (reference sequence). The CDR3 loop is CASSIGPGQGVGELFF. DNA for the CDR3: TGTGCCAGTAGTATAGGTCCGGGACAGGGTGTCGGGGAGCTGTTTTTT.

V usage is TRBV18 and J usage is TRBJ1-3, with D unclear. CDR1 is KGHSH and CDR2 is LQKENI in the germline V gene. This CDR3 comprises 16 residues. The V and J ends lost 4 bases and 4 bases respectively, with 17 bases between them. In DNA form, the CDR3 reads TGTGCCAGCTCACTAATGCCAGAGGGTGCAGGAAACACCATATATTTT. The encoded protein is CASSLMPEGAGNTIYF.

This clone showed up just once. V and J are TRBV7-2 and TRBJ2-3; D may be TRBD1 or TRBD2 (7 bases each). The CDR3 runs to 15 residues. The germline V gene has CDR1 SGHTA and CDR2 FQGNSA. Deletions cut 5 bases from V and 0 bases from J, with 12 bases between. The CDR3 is CASSREGASTDTQYF. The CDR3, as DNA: TGTGCCAGCAGCAGGGAGGGGGCCAGCACAGATACGCAGTATTTT.

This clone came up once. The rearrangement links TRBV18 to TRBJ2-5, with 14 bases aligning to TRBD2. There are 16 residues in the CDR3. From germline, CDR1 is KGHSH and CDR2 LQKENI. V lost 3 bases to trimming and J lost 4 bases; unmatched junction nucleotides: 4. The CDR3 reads CASSPPGLAGGETQYF. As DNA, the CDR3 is TGTGCCAGCTCACCGCCTGGACTAGCGGGAGGAGAGACCCAGTACTTC.

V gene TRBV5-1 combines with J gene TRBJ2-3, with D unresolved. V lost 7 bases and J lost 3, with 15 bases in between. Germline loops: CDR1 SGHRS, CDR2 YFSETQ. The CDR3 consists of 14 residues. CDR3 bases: TGCGCCAGCCGCATAGGGTACGGGACAGATACGCAGTATTTT. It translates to CASRIGYGTDTQYF. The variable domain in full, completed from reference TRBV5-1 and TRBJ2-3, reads KAGVTQTPRYLIKTRGQQVTLSCSPISGHRSVSWYQQTPGQGLQFLFEYFSETQRNKGNFPGRFSGRQFSNSRSEMNVSTLELGDSALYLCASRIGYGTDTQYFGPGTRLTVL.

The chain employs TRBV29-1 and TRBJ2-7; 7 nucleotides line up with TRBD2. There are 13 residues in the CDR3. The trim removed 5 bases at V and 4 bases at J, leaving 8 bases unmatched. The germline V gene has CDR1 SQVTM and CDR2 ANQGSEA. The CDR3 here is CSVLIGGGYEQYF. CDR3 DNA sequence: TGCAGCGTTCTCATCGGGGGAGGGTACGAGCAGTACTTC.

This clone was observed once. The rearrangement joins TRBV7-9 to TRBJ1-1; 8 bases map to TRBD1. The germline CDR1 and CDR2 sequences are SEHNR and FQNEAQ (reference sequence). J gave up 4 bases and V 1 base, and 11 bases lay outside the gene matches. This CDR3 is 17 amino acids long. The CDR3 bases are TGTGCCAGCAGCTTAGGTAGGGGGGACAGGACGCCCACTGAAGCTTTCTTT. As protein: CASSLGRGDRTPTEAFF.

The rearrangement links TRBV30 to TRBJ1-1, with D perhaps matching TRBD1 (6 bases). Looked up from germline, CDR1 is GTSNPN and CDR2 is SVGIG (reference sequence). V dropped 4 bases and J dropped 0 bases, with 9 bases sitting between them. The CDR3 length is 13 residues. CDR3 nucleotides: TGTGCCTGGATGGGGGGCATGAACACTGAAGCTTTCTTT. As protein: CAWMGGMNTEAFF.

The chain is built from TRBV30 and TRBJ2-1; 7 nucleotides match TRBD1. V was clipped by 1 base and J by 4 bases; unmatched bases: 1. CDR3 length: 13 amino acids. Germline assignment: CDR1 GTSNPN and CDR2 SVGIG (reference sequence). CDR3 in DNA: TGTGCCTGGAGTGGGGACAGTTACAATGAGCAGTTCTTC. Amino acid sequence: CAWSGDSYNEQFF.

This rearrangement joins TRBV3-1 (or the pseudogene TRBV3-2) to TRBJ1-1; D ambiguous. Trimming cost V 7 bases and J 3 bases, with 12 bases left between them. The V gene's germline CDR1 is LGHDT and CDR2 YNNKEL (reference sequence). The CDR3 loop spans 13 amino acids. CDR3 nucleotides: TGTGCCAGCACTGGGCCTAGCTACACTGAAGCTTTCTTT. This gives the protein CASTGPSYTEAFF.

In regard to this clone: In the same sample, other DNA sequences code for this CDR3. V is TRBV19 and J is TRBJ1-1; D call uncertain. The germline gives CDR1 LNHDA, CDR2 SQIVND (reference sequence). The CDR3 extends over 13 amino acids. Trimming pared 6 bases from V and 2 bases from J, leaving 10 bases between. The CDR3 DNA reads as TGTGCCAGTAGCAGAACAGCCAACACTGAAGCTTTCTTT. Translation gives CASSRTANTEAFF.

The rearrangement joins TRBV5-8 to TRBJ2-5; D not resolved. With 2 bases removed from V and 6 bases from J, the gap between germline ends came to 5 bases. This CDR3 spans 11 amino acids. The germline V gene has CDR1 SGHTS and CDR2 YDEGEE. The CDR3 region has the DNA TGTGCCAGCAGCTTCGACCAGACCCAGTACTTC. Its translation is CASSFDQTQYF.

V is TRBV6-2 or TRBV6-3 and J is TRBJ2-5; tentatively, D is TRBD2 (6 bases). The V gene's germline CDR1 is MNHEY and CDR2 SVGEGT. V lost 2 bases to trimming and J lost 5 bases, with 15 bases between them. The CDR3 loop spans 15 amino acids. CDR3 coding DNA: TGTGCCAGCAGTTACCTCGGGGGAATCGGGGAGACCCAGTACTTC. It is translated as CASSYLGGIGETQYF.

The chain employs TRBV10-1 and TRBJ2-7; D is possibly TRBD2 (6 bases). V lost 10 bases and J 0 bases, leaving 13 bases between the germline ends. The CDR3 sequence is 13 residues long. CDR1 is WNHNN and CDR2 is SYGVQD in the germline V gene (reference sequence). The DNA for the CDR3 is TGCGCCACCGCTAGCGCCAGCTCCTACGAGCAGTACTTC. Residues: CATASASSYEQYF.

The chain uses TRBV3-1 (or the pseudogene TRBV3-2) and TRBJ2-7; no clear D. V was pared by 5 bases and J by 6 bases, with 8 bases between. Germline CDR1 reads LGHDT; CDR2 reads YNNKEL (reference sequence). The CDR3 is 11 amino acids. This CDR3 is CASSFPGEQYF. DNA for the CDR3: TGTGCCAGCAGCTTCCCCGGCGAGCAGTACTTC.

Here the CDR3 reads CASSLSPGTIRVGELFF. CDR3 nucleotide sequence: TGTGCCAGCAGTTTATCACCTGGGACCATTAGGGTCGGGGAGCTGTTTTTT. J is TRBJ2-2 and V is TRBV27, with D perhaps being TRBD1 or TRBD2 (5 bases each). V lost 0 bases to trimming and J lost 7 bases, with 18 bases between them. The CDR3 runs 17 residues. Germline lookup yields CDR1 MNHEY and CDR2 SMNVEV (reference sequence).

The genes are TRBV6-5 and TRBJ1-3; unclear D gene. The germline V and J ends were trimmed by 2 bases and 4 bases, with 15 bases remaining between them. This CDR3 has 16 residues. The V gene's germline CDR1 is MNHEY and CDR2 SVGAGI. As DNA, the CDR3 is TGTGCCAGCAGTTACCGGCAGGATGGTCTCGGAAACACCATATATTTT. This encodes CASSYRQDGLGNTIYF.

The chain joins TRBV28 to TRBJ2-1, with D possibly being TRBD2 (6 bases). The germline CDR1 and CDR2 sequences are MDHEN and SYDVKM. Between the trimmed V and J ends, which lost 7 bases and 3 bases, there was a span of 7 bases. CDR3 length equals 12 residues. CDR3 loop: CASKTSYNEQFF. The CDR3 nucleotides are TGTGCCAGCAAGACTAGCTACAATGAGCAGTTCTTC.

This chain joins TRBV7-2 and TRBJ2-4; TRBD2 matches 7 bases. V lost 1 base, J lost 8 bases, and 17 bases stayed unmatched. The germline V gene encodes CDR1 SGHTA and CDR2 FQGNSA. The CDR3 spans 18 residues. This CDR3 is CASSLGGSSGREEDIQYF. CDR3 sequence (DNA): TGTGCCAGCAGCTTAGGGGGGTCTAGCGGACGGGAGGAAGACATTCAGTACTTC.

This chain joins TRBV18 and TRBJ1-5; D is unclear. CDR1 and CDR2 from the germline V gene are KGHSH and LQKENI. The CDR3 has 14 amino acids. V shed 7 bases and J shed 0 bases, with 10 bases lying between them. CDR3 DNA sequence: TGTGCCAGCTTAGTGACGGATAGCAATCAGCCCCAGCATTTT. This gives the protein CASLVTDSNQPQHF.